The 32 T cell receptor beta chains below come from one sample, sequenced in a study of blood T cell repertoires in COVID-19. Here immunoSEQ multiplex PCR was the method, and the copy in TCRdb shows in-frame clones only, minus some. The sample lists 150,000 to 200,000 clones; 85% to 90% were seen once. Sequencing was done on a sample of peripheral blood. These receptors were collected from a woman aged 70 to 79 with COVID-19, enrolled during active disease.

The CDR3 loop reads CASSPGSLDRVNTEAFF. The CDR3 coding sequence is TGTGCCAGCAGCCCAGGATCTCTTGACAGGGTGAACACTGAAGCTTTCTTT. This chain uses TRBV5-4 with TRBJ1-1, with 7 bases identical to TRBD1. This CDR3 has 17 residues. In germline, CDR1 is SGHNT, CDR2 YYREEE (reference sequence). J was trimmed by 0 bases and V by 4 bases; bases with no gene match: 12.

Of note for this clone: The sample has other DNA sequences that encode this CDR3 too. The rearrangement joins TRBV5-4 to TRBJ1-2; D may be TRBD1 (5 bases). V lost 0 bases, J lost 4 bases, and 7 bases lay in between. The CDR3 consists of 13 residues. Germline loops: CDR1 SGHNT, CDR2 YYREEE (reference sequence). The CDR3 protein is CASSLAGIYGYTF. CDR3 coding DNA: TGTGCCAGCAGCTTGGCAGGGATCTATGGCTACACCTTC.

This clone was seen only a few times. The chain carries TRBV4-3 and TRBJ1-2, with 10 bases aligning to TRBD1. V was clipped by 0 bases and J by 3 bases; unmatched bases: 1. This CDR3 is 15 amino acids long. CDR1 LGHNA and CDR2 YSLEER come from the germline V gene. CDR3 loop: CASSQEGTGDYGYTF. CDR3 nucleotides: TGCGCCAGCAGCCAAGAGGGGACAGGGGACTATGGCTACACCTTC.

With regard to this clone: This clone may be a read error of a much larger clone one base away. This chain joins TRBV12-3 or TRBV12-4 and TRBJ1-2, with a tentative D call TRBD1 (5 bases). The CDR3 length is 12 residues. CDR3: CANSLGGYGYTF. DNA of the CDR3: TGTGCCAACAGTTTGGGGGGCTATGGCTACACCTTC.

The chain combines TRBV3-1 (or the pseudogene TRBV3-2) with TRBJ2-3, with D possibly being TRBD2 (5 bases). Trimming removed 4 bases at V and 6 bases at J, with 8 bases between. Germline-derived CDR1 and CDR2 are LGHDT and YNNKEL (reference sequence). The CDR3 is made up of 12 amino acids. The chain's CDR3 is CASSPRGDTQYF. CDR3 coding DNA: TGTGCCAGCAGCCCCAGAGGGGATACGCAGTATTTT.

The rearrangement uses TRBV7-4 and TRBJ1-4, with D unresolved. The length of the CDR3 is 14 residues. Germline-derived CDR1 and CDR2 are SGHVT and SQSDAQ. Trimming cost V 3 bases and J 7 bases, with 12 bases left between them. The CDR3 loop is CASSFSGSGEKLFF. The CDR3 DNA follows: TGTGCCAGCAGCTTTTCGGGGAGTGGTGAAAAACTGTTTTTT.

The rearrangement joins TRBV9 to TRBJ1-2, with unresolved D. Per germline, CDR1 SGDLS and CDR2 YYNGEE. The V gene lost 5 bases and the J gene lost 4 bases, with 9 bases spanning the gap. The CDR3 has 12 amino acids. The chain's CDR3 is CASSLAGYGYTF. CDR3 nucleotide sequence: TGTGCCAGCAGTCTTGCAGGCTATGGCTACACCTTC. The whole variable domain, remainder taken from reference TRBV9 and TRBJ1-2, is DSGVTQTPKHLITATGQRVTLRCSPRSGDLSVYWYQQSLDQGLQFLIQYYNGEERAKGNILERFSAQQFPDLHSELNLSSLELGDSALYFCASSLAGYGYTFGSGTRLTVV.

The chain is built from TRBV29-1 and TRBJ2-2; the D is unclear. The CDR3 length is 15 residues. Germline V lookup: CDR1 SQVTM, CDR2 ANQGSEA. Deletions cut 5 bases from V and 1 base from J, with 14 bases between. This chain's CDR3 is CSVRAQEQNTGELFF. The CDR3 DNA reads TGCAGCGTTCGAGCGCAAGAACAGAACACCGGGGAGCTGTTTTTT.

This clone has just one count. The chain has TRBV19 and TRBJ2-5; 9 bases are a match to TRBD2. The ends lost 6 bases at V and 1 base at J; junction bases unmatched: 3. Germline V gives CDR1 LNHDA, CDR2 SQIVND (reference sequence). The CDR3 has 14 amino acids. CDR3 amino acids: CASSPTSGQETQYF. DNA of the CDR3: TGTGCCAGTAGCCCGACTAGCGGCCAAGAGACCCAGTACTTC.

This rearrangement joins TRBV28 to TRBJ2-7, with 9 bases aligning to TRBD1. Germline V gene lookup returns CDR1 MDHEN and CDR2 SYDVKM. J gave up 3 bases and V 0 bases, and 6 bases lay outside the gene matches. CDR3 length equals 16 residues. The CDR3 DNA reads TGTGCCAGCAGTTTATGGGGACAGGGAGAAGGCTACGAGCAGTACTTC. This sequence encodes CASSLWGQGEGYEQYF.

The chain recombines TRBV7-9 with TRBJ2-3; D may be TRBD2 (6 bases). The ends were cut back, 5 bases at V and 0 bases at J, with 24 bases in the middle. The germline CDR1 and CDR2 sequences are SEHNR and FQNEAQ (reference sequence). The CDR3 spans 19 residues. CDR3 nucleotides: TGTGCCAGCAGCCCTGCGCGGGGCCCCAATAACCCAAGCACAGATACGCAGTATTTT. Its protein product is CASSPARGPNNPSTDTQYF.

In nucleotides, the CDR3 is TGTGCCAGCAGAAGGACAGGCTATGGCTACACCTTC. It encodes CASRRTGYGYTF. The chain combines TRBV6-5 with TRBJ1-2; TRBD1 matches 7 bases. Germline V CDR1 and CDR2: MNHEY, SVGAGI. CDR3 length: 12 residues. The V gene end was trimmed by 6 bases and the J gene end by 4 bases; junction bases not matched to a gene: 2.

V and J are TRBV12-3 or TRBV12-4 and TRBJ2-7, with D perhaps TRBD2 (6 bases). There are 12 residues in the CDR3. Deletions cut 5 bases from V and 9 bases from J, with 14 bases between. The CDR3: CASSPRGGLQYF. The CDR3 DNA is TGTGCCAGCAGTCCACGTGGGGGGTTGCAGTACTTC.

The CDR3 spells CASLGTGGRTEAFF. The DNA for the CDR3 is TGCGCCAGCCTAGGGACAGGGGGAAGAACTGAAGCTTTCTTT. The chain combines TRBV10-1 with TRBJ1-1; 11 nucleotides line up with TRBD1. The CDR3 extends over 14 amino acids. Trimming removed 8 bases from V and 5 bases from J; junction bases left unmatched: 7. Germline CDR1 WNHNN, CDR2 SYGVQD (reference sequence).

The chain uses TRBV10-1 and TRBJ1-4; no clear D gene. The CDR3 totals 15 residues. Germline V lookup: CDR1 WNHNN, CDR2 SYGVQD (reference sequence). The ends were cut back, 9 bases at V and 0 bases at J, with 14 bases in the middle. The CDR3 DNA is TGCGCCAGATGGCAAGAGGGCGCAACTAATGAAAAACTGTTTTTT. It codes for CARWQEGATNEKLFF.

The rearrangement joins TRBV5-4 to TRBJ1-1, with a possible D match to TRBD1 (5 bases). This CDR3 has 14 residues. Deletions cut 4 bases from V and 7 bases from J, with 17 bases between. The germline gives CDR1 SGHNT, CDR2 YYREEE (reference sequence). DNA of the CDR3: TGTGCCAGCAGCCACGAAGGCGTAAGGGGTGAAGCTTTCTTT. Protein: CASSHEGVRGEAFF.

The chain has TRBV10-3 and TRBJ1-2, with 9 bases that match TRBD1. Germline values: CDR1 ENHRY, CDR2 SYGVKD. This CDR3 region has 15 residues. V lost 1 base and J lost 5; bases outside the gene matches: 5. CDR3 residues: CAISEWDREGYGYTF. CDR3 sequence (DNA): TGTGCCATCAGTGAGTGGGACAGGGAGGGGTATGGCTACACCTTC.

The chain couples TRBV2 to TRBJ1-2; D might be TRBD1 (6 bases). V was trimmed by 5 bases and J by 5 bases, leaving 15 bases between them. Germline CDR1 is SNHLY and CDR2 is FYNNEI. The CDR3 is made up of 14 amino acids. CDR3 in amino acids: CASSLGQTMYGYTF. CDR3 in DNA: TGTGCCAGCAGTTTAGGACAGACAATGTATGGCTACACCTTC.

The gene calls are TRBV5-1 and TRBJ2-3; TRBD2 is a possible D gene (5 bases). V lost 1 base, J lost 2 bases, and 8 bases lay in between. This CDR3 is built from 14 residues. Germline V gives CDR1 SGHRS, CDR2 YFSETQ. CDR3 amino acids: CASSLTGFTDTQYF. Written as DNA, the CDR3 is TGCGCCAGCAGCTTGACGGGGTTCACAGATACGCAGTATTTT.

The J gene is TRBJ2-2, the V gene TRBV28, with D unclear. The CDR3 consists of 14 residues. V dropped 4 bases and J dropped 6 bases, with 12 bases sitting between them. Germline CDR1 is MDHEN and CDR2 is SYDVKM. In DNA, the CDR3 is TGTGCCAGCAGTTCCGCTGAGGAGCCCGGGGAGCTGTTTTTT. Amino acids: CASSSAEEPGELFF.

The V call is TRBV12-3 or TRBV12-4, the J call TRBJ2-5; D gene unclear. V lost 3 bases to trimming and J lost 5 bases, with 10 bases between them. This CDR3 region has 13 residues. CDR3 residues: CASSFGGEETQYF. The CDR3 region has the DNA TGTGCCAGCAGTTTCGGCGGAGAGGAGACCCAGTACTTC.

The chain joins TRBV7-2 to TRBJ2-1; D might be TRBD2 (5 bases). Germline loops: CDR1 SGHTA, CDR2 FQGNSA. Deletions cut 3 bases from V and 7 bases from J, with 10 bases between. The length of the CDR3 is 13 residues. The CDR3 DNA reads TGTGCCAGCAGCTTTTCTCCGGGGAATGAGCAGTTCTTC. Its protein is CASSFSPGNEQFF.

The gene calls are TRBV7-2 and TRBJ1-2; D gene unclear. Germline V gene data show CDR1 as SGHTA and CDR2 as FQGNSA. Trimming left V 5 bases short and J 4 bases short, with 11 bases between. This CDR3 contains 13 residues. CDR3 residues: CASSPPGSYGYTF. CDR3 coding DNA: TGTGCCAGCAGCCCCCCAGGCTCCTATGGCTACACCTTC. Looking up the rest from reference TRBV7-2 and TRBJ1-2 gives the full variable domain: GAGVSQSPSNKVTEKGKDVELRCDPISGHTALYWYRQSLGQGLEFLIYFQGNSAPDKSGLPSDRFSAERTGGSVSTLTIQRTQQEDSAVYLCASSPPGSYGYTFGSGTRLTVV.

The chain uses TRBV27 and TRBJ2-7; D perhaps matches TRBD1 (6 bases). The CDR3 spans 16 residues. Germline V gives CDR1 MNHEY, CDR2 SMNVEV (reference sequence). V was shortened by 3 bases and J by 0 bases, with 15 bases between the two germline ends. The CDR3 nucleotides are TGTGCCAGCAGTTTCTCGCCGGGACATAGCTCCTACGAGCAGTACTTC. Translated: CASSFSPGHSSYEQYF.

This chain joins TRBV19 and TRBJ1-1, with D possibly being TRBD1 (5 bases). CDR1 is LNHDA, CDR2 SQIVND, per germline (reference sequence). Trimming took off 6 bases at V and 0 bases at J, with 8 bases between the two ends. This CDR3 comprises 13 residues. This CDR3 is CASSDRLNTEAFF. CDR3 DNA: TGTGCCAGTAGCGACAGACTGAACACTGAAGCTTTCTTT. Together with reference TRBV19 and TRBJ1-1, the CDR3 gives the full variable domain: DGGITQSPKYLFRKEGQNVTLSCEQNLNHDAMYWYRQDPGQGLRLIYYSQIVNDFQKGDIAEGYSVSREKKESFPLTVTSAQKNPTAFYLCASSDRLNTEAFFGQGTRLTVV.

This clone was found a few times. This chain connects TRBV4-2 to TRBJ2-7, with D possibly TRBD2 on 5 matching bases. Germline V CDR1 and CDR2: LGHNA, YNFKEQ. Trimming left V 0 bases short and J 2 bases short, with 11 bases between. The length of the CDR3 is 15 residues. CDR3 sequence reads: CASSQEALTTYEQYF. CDR3 DNA sequence: TGTGCCAGCAGCCAAGAGGCTCTGACTACCTACGAGCAGTACTTC.

V gene TRBV29-1 combines with J gene TRBJ2-7; D perhaps matches TRBD2 (5 bases). The length of the CDR3 is 12 residues. CDR1 and CDR2 (germline): SQVTM, ANQGSEA. Trimming left V 4 bases short and J 0 bases short, with 7 bases between. The CDR3 DNA reads TGCAGCGTTGGGGGAGCCTCCTACGAGCAGTACTTC. Protein product: CSVGGASYEQYF.

The chain employs TRBV3-1 (or the pseudogene TRBV3-2) and TRBJ1-2; TRBD1 might be the D (6 bases). This CDR3 spans 15 amino acids. V lost 4 bases and J lost 0, with 12 bases in between. The germline V gene has CDR1 LGHDT and CDR2 YNNKEL (reference sequence). Written as DNA, the CDR3 is TGTGCCAGCAGCCCACTCCGGGACACTAACTATGGCTACACCTTC. Protein: CASSPLRDTNYGYTF.

This clone was picked up one time. This sequence joins TRBV14 and TRBJ2-7; 7 bases align to TRBD2. The trim removed 3 bases at V and 3 bases at J, leaving 5 bases unmatched. This CDR3 is 14 amino acids long. Germline V lookup: CDR1 SGHDN, CDR2 FVKESK. DNA of the CDR3: TGTGCCAGCAGCCACGGCGGGAGTGTCTACGAGCAGTACTTC. Its protein is CASSHGGSVYEQYF.

This clone was observed a handful of times. The J gene is TRBJ2-5, the V gene TRBV7-2; D not resolved. Trimming took off 1 base at V and 5 bases at J, with 14 bases between the two ends. This CDR3 is built from 15 residues. The germline V gene has CDR1 SGHTA and CDR2 FQGNSA. The chain's CDR3 is CASSLESRGRETQYF. The CDR3 bases are TGTGCCAGCAGCTTAGAGTCGCGAGGAAGGGAGACCCAGTACTTC.

This clone occurred once. This chain connects TRBV27 to TRBJ1-2; the match to TRBD1 covers 7 bases. Germline V CDR1 and CDR2: MNHEY, SMNVEV (reference sequence). V shed 6 bases and J 4 bases; nucleotides not matched to a gene: 17. The CDR3 covers 17 residues. CDR3 sequence reads: CASRITGVLTSPYGYTF. The CDR3 DNA sequence: TGTGCCAGCAGGATTACAGGGGTGCTAACCTCCCCCTATGGCTACACCTTC.

The chain carries TRBV14 and TRBJ2-3, with D tentatively TRBD2 (6 bases). The CDR3 runs 12 residues. Trimming removed 4 bases from V and 12 bases from J, with 14 bases in between. Germline CDR1 SGHDN, CDR2 FVKESK. CDR3 sequence: CASSPKGRRQYF. In DNA, the CDR3 is TGTGCCAGCAGCCCCAAAGGGAGGCGTCAGTATTTT.